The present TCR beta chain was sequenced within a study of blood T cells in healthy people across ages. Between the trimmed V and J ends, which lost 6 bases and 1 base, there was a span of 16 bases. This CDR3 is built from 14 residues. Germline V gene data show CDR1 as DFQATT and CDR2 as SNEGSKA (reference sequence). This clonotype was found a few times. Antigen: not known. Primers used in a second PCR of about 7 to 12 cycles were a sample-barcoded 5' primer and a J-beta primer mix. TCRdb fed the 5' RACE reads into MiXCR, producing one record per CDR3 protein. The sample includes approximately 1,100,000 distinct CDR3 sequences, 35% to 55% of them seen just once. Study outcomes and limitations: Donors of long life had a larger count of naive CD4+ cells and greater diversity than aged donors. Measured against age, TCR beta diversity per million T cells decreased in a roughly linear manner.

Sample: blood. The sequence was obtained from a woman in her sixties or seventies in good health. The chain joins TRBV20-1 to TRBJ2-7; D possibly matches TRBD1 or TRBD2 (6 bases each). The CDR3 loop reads CSALEEGVSYEQYF. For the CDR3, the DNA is TGCAGTGCGCTTGAGGAGGGGGTGTCCTACGAGCAGTACTTC.